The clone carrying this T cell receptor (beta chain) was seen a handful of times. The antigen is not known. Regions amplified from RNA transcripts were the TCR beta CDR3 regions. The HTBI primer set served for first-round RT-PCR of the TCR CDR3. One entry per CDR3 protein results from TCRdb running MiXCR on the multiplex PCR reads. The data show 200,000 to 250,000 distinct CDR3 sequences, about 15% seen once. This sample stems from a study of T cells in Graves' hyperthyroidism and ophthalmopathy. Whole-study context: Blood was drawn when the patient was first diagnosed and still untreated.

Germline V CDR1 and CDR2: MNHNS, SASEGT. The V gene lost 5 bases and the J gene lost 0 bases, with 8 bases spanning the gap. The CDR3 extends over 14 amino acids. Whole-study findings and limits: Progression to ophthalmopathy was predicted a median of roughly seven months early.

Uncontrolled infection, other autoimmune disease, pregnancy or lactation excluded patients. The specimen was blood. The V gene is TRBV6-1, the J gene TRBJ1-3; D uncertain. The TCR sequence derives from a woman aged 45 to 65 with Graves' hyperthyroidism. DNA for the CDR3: TGTGCCAGCAGTCCACGCGTCTCTGGAAACACCATATATTTT. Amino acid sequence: CASSPRVSGNTIYF.